This T cell receptor beta chain was sequenced during a study of shared clonotypes between healthy human individuals. The authors divided CD4+ cells into CD45RA+ naive and CD45RA-negative memory subsets. Note on this clone: Its cognate antigen is unknown.

Deep level was the assay's run setting. The assay was immunoSEQ multiplex PCR, and TCRdb's table has in-frame clones only and misses some. The sample comprises over a million clones, 70% to 80% of which are singletons, and about 0.52% rests with the top ten. Broader study findings: Between a few donors, naive CD4 clonotypes were shared at a level of about 5.3%. Clonotype sharing among the donors was expected to vary with sequencing depth.

V gave up 8 bases and J gave up 1 base, with 12 bases separating them. Germline V gene data show CDR1 as MDHEN and CDR2 as SYDVKM. The CDR3 loop spans 14 amino acids. V and J are TRBV28 and TRBJ1-5; TRBD1 is a possible D gene (5 bases). What was sequenced was memory CD4+ T cells from PBMCs. The subset is: CD45RA-negative fraction. This receptor was obtained from a man younger than 35 in good health. Some clones in this sample may be carry-over from other donors' samples. CDR3 in amino acids: CASYGGRSNQPQHF. In DNA form, the CDR3 reads TGTGCCAGCTATGGGGGAAGGAGCAATCAGCCCCAGCATTTT.